This TCR beta chain was recovered during a study of shared clonotypes between healthy human individuals. TCRdb's table, derived via immunoSEQ multiplex PCR, lists solely in-frame clones and lacks some. The table shows approximately 980,000 clones, with 76% occurring only once. The germline gives CDR1 LNHDA, CDR2 SQIVND (reference sequence). The CDR3 spans 14 residues. Trimming at V came to 3 bases and at J to 1 base, leaving 1 base not matched to a gene. Those who donated were healthy HIV-negative adults, with no recent acute infections or vaccinations reported. Naive CD4+ cells were CD45RA-selected; the remaining cells were memory.

The chain employs TRBV19 and TRBJ1-1; TRBD1 matches at 8 bases. Sequenced: memory CD4+ T cells sorted from blood. Subset of the sample: CD45RA-negative fraction. This TCR derives from a man aged 18-30 years in good health. As DNA, the CDR3 is TGTGCCAGTAGTATGGGACAGGCGAACACTGAAGCTTTCTTT. Translating it yields CASSMGQANTEAFF.